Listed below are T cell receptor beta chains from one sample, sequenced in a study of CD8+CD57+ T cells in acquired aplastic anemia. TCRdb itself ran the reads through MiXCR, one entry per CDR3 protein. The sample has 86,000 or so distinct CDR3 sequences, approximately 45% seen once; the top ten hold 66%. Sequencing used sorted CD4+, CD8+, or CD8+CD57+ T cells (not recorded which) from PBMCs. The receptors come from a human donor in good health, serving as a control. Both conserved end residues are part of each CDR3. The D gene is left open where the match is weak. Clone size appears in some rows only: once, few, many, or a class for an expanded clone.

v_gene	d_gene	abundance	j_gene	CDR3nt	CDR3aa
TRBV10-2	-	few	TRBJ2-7	TGCGCCAGCAGTGAGATAGGACAAGCCTACGAGCAGTACTTC	CASSEIGQAYEQYF
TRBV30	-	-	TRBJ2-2	TGTGCCTGGGGGGGTCCCCTCACCGGGGAGCTGTTTTTT	CAWGGPLTGELFF
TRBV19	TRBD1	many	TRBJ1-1	TGTGCCAGTAGTGATACAGGGGGCTCGGCTTTCTTT	CASSDTGGSAFF
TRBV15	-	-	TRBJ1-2	TGTGCCACCAGTCCTAAGCGGGGCGAGAACTATGGCTACACCTTC	CATSPKRGENYGYTF
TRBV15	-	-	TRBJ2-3	TGTGCCACCAGCAGCAGGTCAGATACGCAGTATTTT	CATSSRSDTQYF
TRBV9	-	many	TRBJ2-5	TGTGCCAGCAGCGTAGGATGGGGTCAAGAGACCCAGTACTTC	CASSVGWGQETQYF
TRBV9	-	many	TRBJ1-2	TGTGCCAGCAGCGTAGATAGGAACTATGGCTACACCTTC	CASSVDRNYGYTF
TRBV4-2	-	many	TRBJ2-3	TGTGCCAGCAGCCACATCGGACAGACAGATACGCAGTATTTT	CASSHIGQTDTQYF
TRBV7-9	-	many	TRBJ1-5	TGTGCCAGCAGCTTAGGGTATCAGCCCCAGCATTTT	CASSLGYQPQHF
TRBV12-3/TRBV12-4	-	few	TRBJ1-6	TGTGCCAGCAGTTTAAAACGAGATTCACCCCTCCACTTT	CASSLKRDSPLHF
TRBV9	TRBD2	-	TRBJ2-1	TGTGCCAGCAGCGTAAGATTGGTAGCCTTGGCTAGCGGGGGGCACAATGAGCAGTTCTTC	CASSVRLVALASGGHNEQFF
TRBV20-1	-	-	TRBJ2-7	TGCAGTGCGAAGCTGGCTTACGAGCAGTACTTC	CSAKLAYEQYF
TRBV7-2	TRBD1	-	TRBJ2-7	TGTGCCAGCAGCACGGACAGGGGCAGCGAGCAGTACTTC	CASSTDRGSEQYF
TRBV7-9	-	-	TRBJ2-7	TGTGCCAGCAGCTCAGGACAGACGAGCTCCTACGAGCAGTACTTC	CASSSGQTSSYEQYF
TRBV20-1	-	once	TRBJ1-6	TGCAGTGCTAGAGGAGGGGACTTATATAATTCACCCCTCCACTTT	CSARGGDLYNSPLHF
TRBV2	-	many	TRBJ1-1	TGTGCCAGCAGCGGGAGGCAGGGGTACACAATGAACACTGAAGCTTTCTTT	CASSGRQGYTMNTEAFF
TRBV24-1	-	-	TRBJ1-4	TGTGCCACCAGTGACGCTGGGGTGCCGGAAAAACTGTTTTTT	CATSDAGVPEKLFF
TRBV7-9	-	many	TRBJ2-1	TGTGCCAGCAGCTTGACGGATGAGCAGTTCTTC	CASSLTDEQFF
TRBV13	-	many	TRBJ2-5	TGTGCCAGCAGCCCCACCCAGGAGACCCAGTACTTC	CASSPTQETQYF
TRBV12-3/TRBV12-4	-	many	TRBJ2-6	TGTGCCAGCAGCATCTCTGGGGCCAACGTCCTGACTTTC	CASSISGANVLTF
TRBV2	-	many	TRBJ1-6	TGTGCCAGCAGTGACGGCGGCCTATCCTATAATTCACCCCTCCACTTT	CASSDGGLSYNSPLHF
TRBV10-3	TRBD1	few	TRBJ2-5	TGTGCCATCAGTGAGTCCGCCGGGACAGGGGGCGAGACCCAGTACTTC	CAISESAGTGGETQYF
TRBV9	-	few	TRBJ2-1	TGTGCCACTAACGGAGAGCTGACGAACAATGAGCAGTTCTTC	CATNGELTNNEQFF
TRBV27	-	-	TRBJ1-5	TGTGCCAGCAGTTGGGGACGAAATCAGCCCCAGCATTTT	CASSWGRNQPQHF
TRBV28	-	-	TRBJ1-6	TGTGCCAGCAGCTACAGGGTTTCTCATTCACCCCTCCACTTT	CASSYRVSHSPLHF
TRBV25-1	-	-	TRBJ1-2	TGTGCCAGCAGTGGCGGAGTTGTCTACACCTTC	CASSGGVVYTF
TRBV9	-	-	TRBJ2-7	TGTGCCAGCAGCGTAGCCGAGGACGAGCAGTACTTC	CASSVAEDEQYF
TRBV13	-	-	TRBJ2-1	TGTGCCAGCAGCTCAGGGTTGTCTCGGAACAGTGACTACAATGAGCAGTTCTTC	CASSSGLSRNSDYNEQFF
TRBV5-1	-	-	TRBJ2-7	TGCGCCAGCAGCTTGAGTCCCAGCTACGAGCAGTACTTC	CASSLSPSYEQYF
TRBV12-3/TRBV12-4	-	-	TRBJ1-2	TGTGCCAGCAGTTTAAGGGTCGGGGAGAGGGGCTACACCTTC	CASSLRVGERGYTF
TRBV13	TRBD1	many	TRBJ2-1	TGTGCCAGCAGCATTCCGGGACAGGAGTACAATGAGCAGTTCTTC	CASSIPGQEYNEQFF
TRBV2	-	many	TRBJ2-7	TGTGCCAGCAGTTTTTCGGGACTTGAGTCCTACGAGCAGTACTTC	CASSFSGLESYEQYF
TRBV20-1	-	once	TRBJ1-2	TGCAGTGCTAGAGACCCGGGACGGTATGGCTACACCTTC	CSARDPGRYGYTF
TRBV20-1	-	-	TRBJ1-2	TGCAGTGCTAGAGACCTAGGGGTGAACTATGGCTACACCTTC	CSARDLGVNYGYTF
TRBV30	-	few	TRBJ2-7	TGTGCCTGGAAGGGCAGGTCGCACGAGCAGTACTTC	CAWKGRSHEQYF
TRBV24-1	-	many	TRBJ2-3	TGTGCCACCAGTGACCGTACGAAGCGGCATTTT	CATSDRTKRHF
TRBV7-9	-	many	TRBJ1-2	TGTGCCAGCACTAGAGAGAACTATGGCTACACCTTC	CASTRENYGYTF
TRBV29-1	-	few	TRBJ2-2	TGCAGCGTTGAGAAAGGGCTTAACACCGGGGAGCTGTTTTTT	CSVEKGLNTGELFF
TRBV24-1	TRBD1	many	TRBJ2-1	TGTGCCACCAGTGATTGGACAGGGGGCCCCTACAATGAGCAGTTCTTC	CATSDWTGGPYNEQFF
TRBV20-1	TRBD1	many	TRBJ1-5	TGCAGTGCTAGACCTAGGACAGGCGGTCAGCCCCAGCATTTT	CSARPRTGGQPQHF
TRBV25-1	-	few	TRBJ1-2	TGTGCCAGCGTGGGGCAGGGGAAGGTCTATGGCTACACCTTC	CASVGQGKVYGYTF
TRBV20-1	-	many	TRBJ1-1	TGCAGTGCAAAGGGTCCTGGGGTAAGCACTGAAGCTTTCTTT	CSAKGPGVSTEAFF
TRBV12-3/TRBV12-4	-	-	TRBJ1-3	TGTGCCAGCAGTATGACAGTTATTGTTGGAAACACCATACATTTT	CASSMTVIVGNTIHF
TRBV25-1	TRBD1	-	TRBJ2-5	TGTGCCAGCAACTATCCCGGGACAGGAAAAGAGACCCAGTACTTC	CASNYPGTGKETQYF
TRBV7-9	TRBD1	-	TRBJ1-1	TGTGCCAGCAGCTTGTGGACAGGGAGGACTGAAGCTTTCTTT	CASSLWTGRTEAFF
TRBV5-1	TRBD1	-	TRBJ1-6	TGCGCCAGCAGTAAAACAGGGGGCAGATCACCCCTCCACTTT	CASSKTGGRSPLHF
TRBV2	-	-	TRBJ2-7	TGTGCCAGTATGAAGCCCTACGAGCAGTACTTC	CASMKPYEQYF
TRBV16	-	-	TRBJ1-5	TGTGCCAGCAGCCAAGGTCAGCCCCAGCATTTT	CASSQGQPQHF
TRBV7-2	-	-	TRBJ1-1	TGTGCCAGCAGCTTAGACAGGGCGAGCGCTGAAGCTTTCTTT	CASSLDRASAEAFF
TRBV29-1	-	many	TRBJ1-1	TGCAGCGCCGGAGCCATGAACACTGAAGCTTTCTTT	CSAGAMNTEAFF
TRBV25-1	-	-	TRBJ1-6	TGTGCCAGCAGTGAAGTGGAGTCAGATTCACCCCTCCACTTT	CASSEVESDSPLHF
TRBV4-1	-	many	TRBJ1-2	TGCGCCAGCAGCCCCCCCAAAGGCTCCTATGGCTACACCTTC	CASSPPKGSYGYTF
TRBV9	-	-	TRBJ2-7	TGTGCCAGCAGCGTTGCGACAGCCTCCTACGAGCAGTACTTC	CASSVATASYEQYF
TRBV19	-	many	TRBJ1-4	TGTGCCAGTAACAAAGGGGAAAAACTGTTTTTT	CASNKGEKLFF
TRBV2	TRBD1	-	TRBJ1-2	TGTGCCAGCAGTGAAGAGAGGGGGCTTGGCTACACCTTC	CASSEERGLGYTF
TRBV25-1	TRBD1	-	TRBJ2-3	TGTGCCAGCAGCGTAGAGGGGGCGGGTGATACGCAGTATTTT	CASSVEGAGDTQYF
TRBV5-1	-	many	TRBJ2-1	TGCGCCAGCAGCGCGAACAGTTATGAGCAGTTCTTC	CASSANSYEQFF